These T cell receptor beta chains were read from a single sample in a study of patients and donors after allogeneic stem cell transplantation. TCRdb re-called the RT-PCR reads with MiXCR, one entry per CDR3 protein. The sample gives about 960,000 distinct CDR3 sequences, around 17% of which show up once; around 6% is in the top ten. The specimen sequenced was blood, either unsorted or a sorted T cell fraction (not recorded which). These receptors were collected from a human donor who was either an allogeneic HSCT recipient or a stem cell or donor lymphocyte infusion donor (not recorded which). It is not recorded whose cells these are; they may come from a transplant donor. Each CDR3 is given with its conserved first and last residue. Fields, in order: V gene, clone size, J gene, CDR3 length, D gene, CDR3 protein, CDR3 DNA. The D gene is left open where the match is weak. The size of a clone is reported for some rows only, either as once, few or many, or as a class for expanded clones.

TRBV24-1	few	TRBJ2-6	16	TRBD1	CATSDYRGVGANVLTF	TGTGCCACCAGTGACTACAGGGGAGTTGGGGCCAACGTCCTGACTTTC
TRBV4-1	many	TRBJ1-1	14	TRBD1	CASSPDRVSTEAFF	TGCGCCAGCAGTCCAGACAGGGTGAGCACTGAAGCTTTCTTT
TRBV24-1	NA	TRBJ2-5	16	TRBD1	CATSDPGQGKRETQYF	TGTGCCACCAGTGACCCCGGACAGGGGAAGAGAGAGACCCAGTACTTC
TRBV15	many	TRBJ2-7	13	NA	CATSRLNSYEQYF	TGTGCCACCAGCAGACTGAATAGCTACGAGCAGTACTTC
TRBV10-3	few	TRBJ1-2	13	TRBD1	CAINRDRVNGYTF	TGTGCCATCAATAGGGACAGGGTGAATGGCTACACCTTC
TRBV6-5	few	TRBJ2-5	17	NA	CASSYSPPGRAQETQYF	TGTGCCAGCAGTTATTCACCTCCCGGACGGGCTCAAGAGACCCAGTACTTC
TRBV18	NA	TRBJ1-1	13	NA	CASSSLGDTEAFF	TGTGCCAGCTCATCTCTGGGTGACACTGAAGCTTTCTTT
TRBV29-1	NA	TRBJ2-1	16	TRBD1	CSVEVQGATRYNEQFF	TGCAGCGTTGAAGTGCAGGGGGCCACACGATACAATGAGCAGTTCTTC
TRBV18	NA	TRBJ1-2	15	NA	CASSPLEGTGYGYTF	TGTGCCAGCTCACCATTGGAGGGCACGGGCTATGGCTACACCTTC
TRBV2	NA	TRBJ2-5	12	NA	CASSENPGTQYF	TGTGCCAGCAGTGAAAACCCTGGGACCCAGTACTTC
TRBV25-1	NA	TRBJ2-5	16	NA	CASSDSYRVPRETQYF	TGTGCCAGCAGTGATTCTTACAGGGTACCCCGAGAGACCCAGTACTTC
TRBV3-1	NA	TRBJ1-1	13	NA	CASTPQSYTEAFF	TGTGCCAGCACCCCTCAAAGCTACACTGAAGCTTTCTTT
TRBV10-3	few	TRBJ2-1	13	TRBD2	CAITASGYNEQFF	TGTGCCATCACGGCTAGCGGATACAATGAGCAGTTCTTC
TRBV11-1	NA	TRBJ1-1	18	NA	CASSSPSAGAQMNTEAFF	TGTGCCAGCAGCTCCCCCTCCGCCGGGGCCCAGATGAACACTGAAGCTTTCTTT
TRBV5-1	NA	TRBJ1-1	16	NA	CASSSLPGQSYTEAFF	TGCGCCAGCAGCTCTCTCCCGGGCCAGAGTTACACTGAAGCTTTCTTT
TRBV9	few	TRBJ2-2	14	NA	CASSVLQGVGELFF	TGTGCCAGCAGCGTACTCCAGGGCGTCGGGGAGCTGTTTTTT
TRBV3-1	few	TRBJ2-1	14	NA	CASSPRRIYNEQFF	TGTGCCAGCAGCCCTCGACGGATCTACAATGAGCAGTTCTTC
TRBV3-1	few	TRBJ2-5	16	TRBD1	CASSQERPGGGETQYF	TGTGCCAGCAGCCAAGAGCGGCCAGGGGGCGGAGAGACCCAGTACTTC
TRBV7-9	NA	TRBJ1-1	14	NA	CASSLSSTVGEAFF	TGTGCCAGCAGCTTAAGTAGTACCGTCGGTGAAGCTTTCTTT
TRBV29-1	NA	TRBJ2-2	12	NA	CSVLPTAGELFF	TGCAGCGTCCTACCCACCGCCGGGGAGCTGTTTTTT
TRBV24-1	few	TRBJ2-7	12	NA	CATSDLGGEQYF	TGTGCCACCAGTGATTTAGGGGGCGAGCAGTACTTC
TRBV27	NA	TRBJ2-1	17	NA	CASSFPGAARSYNEQFF	TGTGCCAGCAGTTTCCCTGGTGCGGCGCGGTCCTACAATGAGCAGTTCTTC
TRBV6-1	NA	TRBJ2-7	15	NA	CASSPLWGATYEQYF	TGTGCCAGCAGCCCTCTTTGGGGGGCAACCTACGAGCAGTACTTC
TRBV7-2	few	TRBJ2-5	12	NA	CASSFNLGTQYF	TGTGCCAGCAGCTTTAACCTGGGGACCCAGTACTTC
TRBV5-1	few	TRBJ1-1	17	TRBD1	CASSLRGDSRLNTEAFF	TGCGCCAGCAGCTTGAGAGGGGACAGTCGTCTGAACACTGAAGCTTTCTTT
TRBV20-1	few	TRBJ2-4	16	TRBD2	CSARDTGGWSKNIQYF	TGCAGTGCTAGAGATACGGGAGGTTGGTCCAAAAACATTCAGTACTTC
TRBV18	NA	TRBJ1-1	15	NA	CASSPPWQGFTEAFF	TGTGCCAGCTCACCACCGTGGCAGGGCTTCACTGAAGCTTTCTTT
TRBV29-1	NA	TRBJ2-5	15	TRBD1	CSVTGPGQGGGTQYF	TGCAGCGTTACGGGACCGGGACAGGGGGGTGGGACCCAGTACTTC
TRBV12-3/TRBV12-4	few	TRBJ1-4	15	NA	CASSLGLGAGEKLFF	TGTGCCAGCAGTTTAGGGCTGGGGGCCGGGGAAAAACTGTTTTTT
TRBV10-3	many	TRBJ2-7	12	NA	CAIRDTPYEQYF	TGTGCCATCAGGGACACCCCCTACGAGCAGTACTTC
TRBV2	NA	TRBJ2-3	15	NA	CASSESGTSTDTQYF	TGTGCCAGCAGTGAATCAGGGACTAGCACAGATACGCAGTATTTT